This TCR beta chain was captured by sequencing in a study of blood T cell repertoires in COVID-19. Across the study: Both acute and convalescent COVID-19 samples were obtained from the United States, Italy and Spain.

With V trimmed by 0 bases and J by 4 bases, 3 bases remained unmatched. Germline loops: CDR1 SGHTA, CDR2 FQGNSA. The CDR3 covers 15 residues. Participants' reported clinical history set cohort assignment. Per the original methods: Amplification of reference gene primers was used by the study to estimate nucleated cell counts. The data were produced by immunoSEQ multiplex PCR, yet TCRdb's version contains in-frame clones alone and is incomplete. That table gives V, J and clone size, and the DNA gave D and trimming. Among about 230,000 clones, about nine tenths were seen once, and the ten largest hold approximately 4.3%.

The receptor comes from a woman aged 30 to 39 with acute COVID-19. The chain is built from TRBV7-2 and TRBJ1-1, with 9 bases that match TRBD1. The material sequenced was PBMCs or T cells enriched from blood (not recorded which). The CDR3 nucleotides read TGTGCCAGCAGCTTAGCCCCGGGACAGGGCACTGAAGCTTTCTTT. Its protein is CASSLAPGQGTEAFF.